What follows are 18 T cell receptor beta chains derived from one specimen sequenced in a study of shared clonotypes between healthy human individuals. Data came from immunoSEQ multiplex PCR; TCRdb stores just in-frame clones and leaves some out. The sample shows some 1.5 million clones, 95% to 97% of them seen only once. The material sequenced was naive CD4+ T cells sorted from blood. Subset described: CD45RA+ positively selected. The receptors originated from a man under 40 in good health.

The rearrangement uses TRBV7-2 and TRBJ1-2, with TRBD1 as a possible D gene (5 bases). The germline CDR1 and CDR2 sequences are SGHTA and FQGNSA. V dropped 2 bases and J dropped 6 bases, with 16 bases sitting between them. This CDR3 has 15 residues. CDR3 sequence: CASSLPRAGSDGYTF. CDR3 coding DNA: TGTGCCAGCAGCTTACCCCGGGCAGGGTCCGATGGCTACACCTTC.

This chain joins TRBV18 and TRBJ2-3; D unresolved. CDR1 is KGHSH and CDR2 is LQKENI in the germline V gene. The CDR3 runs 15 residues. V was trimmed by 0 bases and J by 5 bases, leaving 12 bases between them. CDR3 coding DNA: TGTGCCAGCTCACCACCGTCGATAGAGAGAGATACGCAGTATTTT. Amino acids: CASSPPSIERDTQYF.

Here the CDR3 reads CASSRQGAKYEQYF. The CDR3 region has the DNA TGTGCCAGCAGCCGACAGGGGGCGAAGTACGAGCAGTACTTC. V gene TRBV2 combines with J gene TRBJ2-7; 10 positions match TRBD1. CDR1 and CDR2 from the germline V gene are SNHLY and FYNNEI. This CDR3 is 14 amino acids long. V shed 6 bases, J shed 4 bases, and the junction held 6 bases outside the gene matches.

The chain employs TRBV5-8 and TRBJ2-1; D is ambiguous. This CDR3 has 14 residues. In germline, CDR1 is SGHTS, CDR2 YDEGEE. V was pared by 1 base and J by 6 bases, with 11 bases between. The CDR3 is CASSLQVGSNEQFF. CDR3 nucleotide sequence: TGTGCCAGCAGCTTGCAGGTGGGCAGCAATGAGCAGTTCTTC.

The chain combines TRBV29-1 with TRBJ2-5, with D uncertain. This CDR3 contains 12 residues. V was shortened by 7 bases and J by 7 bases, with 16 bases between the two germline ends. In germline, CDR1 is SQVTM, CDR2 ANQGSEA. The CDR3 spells CSADPGPSTQYF. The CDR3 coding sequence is TGCAGCGCAGACCCGGGCCCTTCGACCCAGTACTTC.

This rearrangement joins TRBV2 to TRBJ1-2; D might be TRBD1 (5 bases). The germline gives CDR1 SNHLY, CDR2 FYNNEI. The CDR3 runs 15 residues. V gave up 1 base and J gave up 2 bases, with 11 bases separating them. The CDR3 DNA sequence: TGTGCCAGCAGTGAAGATAATGGGGCCAACTATGGCTACACCTTC. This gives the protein CASSEDNGANYGYTF.

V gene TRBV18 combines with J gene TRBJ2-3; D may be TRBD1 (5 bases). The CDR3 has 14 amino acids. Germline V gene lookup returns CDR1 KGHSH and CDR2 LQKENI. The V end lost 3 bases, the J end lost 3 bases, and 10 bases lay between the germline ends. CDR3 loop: CASSPVRATDTQYF. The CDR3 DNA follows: TGTGCCAGCTCACCCGTCAGGGCGACAGATACGCAGTATTTT.

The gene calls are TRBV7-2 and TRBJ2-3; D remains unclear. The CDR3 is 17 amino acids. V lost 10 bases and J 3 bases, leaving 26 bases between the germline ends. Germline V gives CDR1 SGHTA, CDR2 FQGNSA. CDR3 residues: CAIAGSRRETVTDTQYF. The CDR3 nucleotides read TGTGCCATTGCCGGATCGAGGCGTGAGACGGTTACAGATACGCAGTATTTT.

CDR3 sequence reads: CSVAGTGGEAFF. The CDR3 region has the DNA TGCAGCGTTGCCGGGACAGGAGGAGAAGCTTTCTTT. This rearrangement joins TRBV29-1 to TRBJ1-1; 8 bases agree with TRBD1. Trimming removed 4 bases from V and 8 bases from J; junction bases left unmatched: 6. Germline CDR1 reads SQVTM; CDR2 reads ANQGSEA. The CDR3 consists of 12 residues.

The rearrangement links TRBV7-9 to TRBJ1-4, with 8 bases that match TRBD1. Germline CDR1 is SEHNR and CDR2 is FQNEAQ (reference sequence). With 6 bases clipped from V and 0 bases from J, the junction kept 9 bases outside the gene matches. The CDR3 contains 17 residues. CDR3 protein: CASRVGQGRATNEKLFF. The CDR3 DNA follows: TGTGCCAGCAGGGTTGGACAGGGCCGGGCAACTAATGAAAAACTGTTTTTT.

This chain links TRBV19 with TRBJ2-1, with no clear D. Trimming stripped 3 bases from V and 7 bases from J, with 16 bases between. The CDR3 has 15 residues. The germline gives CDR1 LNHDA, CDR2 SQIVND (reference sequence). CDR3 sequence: CASSILASSVNEQFF. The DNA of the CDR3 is TGTGCCAGTAGTATTTTGGCGAGTTCTGTAAATGAGCAGTTCTTC.

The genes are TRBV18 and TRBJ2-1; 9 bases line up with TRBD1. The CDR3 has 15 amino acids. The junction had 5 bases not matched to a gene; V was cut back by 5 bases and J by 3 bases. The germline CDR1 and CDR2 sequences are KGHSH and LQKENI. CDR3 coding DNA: TGTGCCAGCTCAGCCGGGACAGGGCTCTACAATGAGCAGTTCTTC. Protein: CASSAGTGLYNEQFF.

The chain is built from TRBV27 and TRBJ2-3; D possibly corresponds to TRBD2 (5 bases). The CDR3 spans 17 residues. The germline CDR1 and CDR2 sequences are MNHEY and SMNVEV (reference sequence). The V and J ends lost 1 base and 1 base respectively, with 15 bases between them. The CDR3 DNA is TGTGCCAGCAGTTTATTATTCAGAGGGAGCGGCACAGATACGCAGTATTTT. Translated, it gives CASSLLFRGSGTDTQYF.

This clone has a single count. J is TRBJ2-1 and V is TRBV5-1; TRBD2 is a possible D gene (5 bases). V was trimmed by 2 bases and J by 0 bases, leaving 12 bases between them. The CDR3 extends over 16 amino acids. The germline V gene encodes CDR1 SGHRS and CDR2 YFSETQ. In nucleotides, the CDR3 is TGCGCCAGCAGCTTCTCGATTGGGAGCTCCTACAATGAGCAGTTCTTC. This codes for CASSFSIGSSYNEQFF.

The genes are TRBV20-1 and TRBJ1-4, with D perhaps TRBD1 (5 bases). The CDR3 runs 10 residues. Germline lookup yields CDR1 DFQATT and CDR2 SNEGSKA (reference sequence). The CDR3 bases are TGCAGCGCGTGGGGGGAAAAACTGTTTTTT. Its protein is CSAWGEKLFF.

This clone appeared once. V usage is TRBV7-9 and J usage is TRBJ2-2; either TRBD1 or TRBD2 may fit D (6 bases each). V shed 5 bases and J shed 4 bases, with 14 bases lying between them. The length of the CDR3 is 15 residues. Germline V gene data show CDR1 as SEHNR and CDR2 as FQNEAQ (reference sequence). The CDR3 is CASSETRGFTGELFF. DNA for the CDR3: TGTGCCAGCAGCGAGACTAGGGGGTTCACCGGGGAGCTGTTTTTT.

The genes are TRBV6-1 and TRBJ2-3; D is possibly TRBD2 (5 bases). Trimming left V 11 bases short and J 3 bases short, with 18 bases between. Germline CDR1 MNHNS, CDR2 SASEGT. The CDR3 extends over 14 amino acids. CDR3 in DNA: TGTGCCTTGCAGCCCGGGGTCCTGACAGATACGCAGTATTTT. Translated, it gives CALQPGVLTDTQYF.

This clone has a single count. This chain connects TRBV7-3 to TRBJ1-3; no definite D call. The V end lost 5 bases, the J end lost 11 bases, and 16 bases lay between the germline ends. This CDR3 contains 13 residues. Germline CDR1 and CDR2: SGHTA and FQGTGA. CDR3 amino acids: CASSLLNGDSIYF. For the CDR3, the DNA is TGTGCCAGCAGCCTACTCAACGGCGATTCCATATATTTT. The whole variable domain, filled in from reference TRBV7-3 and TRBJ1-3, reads GAGVSQTPSNKVTEKGKYVELRCDPISGHTALYWYRQSLGQGPEFLIYFQGTGAADDSGLPNDRFFAVRPEGSVSTLKIQRTERGDSAVYLCASSLLNGDSIYFGEGSWLTVV.